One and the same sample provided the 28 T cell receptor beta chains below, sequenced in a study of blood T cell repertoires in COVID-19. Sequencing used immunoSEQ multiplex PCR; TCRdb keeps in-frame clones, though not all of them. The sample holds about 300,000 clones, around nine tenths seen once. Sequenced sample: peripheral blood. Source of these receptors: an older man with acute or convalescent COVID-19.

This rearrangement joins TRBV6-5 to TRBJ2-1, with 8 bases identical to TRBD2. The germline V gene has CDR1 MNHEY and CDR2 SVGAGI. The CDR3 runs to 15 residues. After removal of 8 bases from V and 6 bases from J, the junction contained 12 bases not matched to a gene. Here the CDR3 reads CASQPGGAGVNEQFF. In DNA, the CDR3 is TGTGCCAGCCAGCCGGGTGGAGCGGGAGTCAATGAGCAGTTCTTC.

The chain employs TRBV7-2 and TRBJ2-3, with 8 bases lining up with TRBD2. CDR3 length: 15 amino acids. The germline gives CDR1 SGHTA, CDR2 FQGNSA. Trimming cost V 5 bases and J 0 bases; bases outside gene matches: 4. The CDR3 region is CASSVTSGSTDTQYF. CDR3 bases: TGTGCCAGCAGCGTTACTAGCGGTAGCACAGATACGCAGTATTTT.

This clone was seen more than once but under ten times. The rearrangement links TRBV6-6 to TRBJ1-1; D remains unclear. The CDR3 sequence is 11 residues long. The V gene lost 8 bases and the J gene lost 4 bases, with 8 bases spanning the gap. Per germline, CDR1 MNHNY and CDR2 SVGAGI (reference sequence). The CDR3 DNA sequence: TGTGCCAGCGCGGTCACCACTGAAGCTTTCTTT. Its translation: CASAVTTEAFF.

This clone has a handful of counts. The CDR3 protein is CASSRGLAQIKGPTDTQYF. The CDR3 DNA reads as TGCGCCAGCAGCCGGGGACTAGCGCAGATCAAAGGGCCCACAGATACGCAGTATTTT. The V and J genes are TRBV5-1 and TRBJ2-3, with 10 bases identical to TRBD2. The CDR3 runs to 19 residues. Per the germline V gene, CDR1 is SGHRS and CDR2 is YFSETQ. The V and J ends lost 4 bases and 2 bases, in that order; junction bases with no gene match: 16.

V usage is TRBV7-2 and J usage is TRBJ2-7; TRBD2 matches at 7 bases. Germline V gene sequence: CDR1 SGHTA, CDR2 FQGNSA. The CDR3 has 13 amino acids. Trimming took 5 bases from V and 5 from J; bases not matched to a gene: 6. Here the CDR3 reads CASSPVTSDEQYF. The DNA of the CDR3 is TGTGCCAGCAGCCCGGTTACTAGCGACGAGCAGTACTTC.

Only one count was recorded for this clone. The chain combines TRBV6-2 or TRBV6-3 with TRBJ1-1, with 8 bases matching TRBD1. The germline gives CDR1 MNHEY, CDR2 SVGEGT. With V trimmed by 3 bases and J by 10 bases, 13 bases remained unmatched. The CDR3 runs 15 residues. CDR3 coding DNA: TGTGCCAGCAGTTATGGGCAGGGGGCCATAAGAGGAGCTTTCTTT. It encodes CASSYGQGAIRGAFF.

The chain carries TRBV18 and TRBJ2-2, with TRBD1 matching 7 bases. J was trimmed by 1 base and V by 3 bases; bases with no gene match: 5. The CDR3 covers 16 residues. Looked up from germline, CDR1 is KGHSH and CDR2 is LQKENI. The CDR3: CASSPLRQGNTGELFF. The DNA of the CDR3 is TGTGCCAGCTCACCTCTACGACAGGGGAACACCGGGGAGCTGTTTTTT.

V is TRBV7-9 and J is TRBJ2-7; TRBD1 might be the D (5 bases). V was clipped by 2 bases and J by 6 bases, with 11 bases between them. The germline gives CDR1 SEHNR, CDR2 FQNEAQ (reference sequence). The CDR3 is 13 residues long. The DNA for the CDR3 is TGTGCCAGCAGCTTATATCAGGGCGGCGAGCAGTACTTC. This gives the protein CASSLYQGGEQYF.

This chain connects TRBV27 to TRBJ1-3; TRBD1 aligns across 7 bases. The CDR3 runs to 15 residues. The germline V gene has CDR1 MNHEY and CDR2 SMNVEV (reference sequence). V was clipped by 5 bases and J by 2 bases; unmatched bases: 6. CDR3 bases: TGTGCCAGCAGTCCGAACAGGGGAGCTGGAAACACCATATATTTT. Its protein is CASSPNRGAGNTIYF.

CDR3 in amino acids: CASSALTGLNSPLHF. CDR3 nucleotides: TGTGCCAGCAGCGCCCTAACAGGGTTAAATTCACCCCTCCACTTT. This chain links TRBV9 with TRBJ1-6; weak D call: TRBD1 (6 bases). V lost 3 bases and J lost 7, with 14 bases in between. The CDR3 is 15 residues long. In germline, CDR1 is SGDLS, CDR2 YYNGEE.

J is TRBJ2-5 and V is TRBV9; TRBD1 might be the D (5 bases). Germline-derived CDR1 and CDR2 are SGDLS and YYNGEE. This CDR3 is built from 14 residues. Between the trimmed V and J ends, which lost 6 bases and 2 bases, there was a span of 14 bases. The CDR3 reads CASNPTGVQETQYF. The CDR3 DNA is TGTGCCAGCAACCCTACAGGAGTACAAGAGACCCAGTACTTC.

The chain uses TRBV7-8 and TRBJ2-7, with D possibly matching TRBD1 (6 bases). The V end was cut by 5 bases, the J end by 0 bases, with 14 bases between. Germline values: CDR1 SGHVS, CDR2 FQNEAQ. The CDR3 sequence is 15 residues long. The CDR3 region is CASSRPGQISYEQYF. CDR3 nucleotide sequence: TGTGCCAGCAGCCGCCCGGGACAAATCTCCTACGAGCAGTACTTC.

CDR3 bases: TGCGCCAGCAGCCAGACAGAAACTCTGAAAGCTTTCTTT. Its translation is CASSQTETLKAFF. This rearrangement joins TRBV5-1 to TRBJ1-1; TRBD1 might be the D (5 bases). The CDR3 runs 13 residues. Germline CDR1 reads SGHRS; CDR2 reads YFSETQ. V dropped 4 bases and J dropped 9 bases, with 16 bases sitting between them.

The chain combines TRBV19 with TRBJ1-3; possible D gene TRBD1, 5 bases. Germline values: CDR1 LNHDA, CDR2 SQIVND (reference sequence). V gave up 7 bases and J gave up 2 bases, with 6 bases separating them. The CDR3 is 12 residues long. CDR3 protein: CASTGAGNTIYF. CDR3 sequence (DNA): TGTGCCAGTACGGGGGCTGGAAACACCATATATTTT.

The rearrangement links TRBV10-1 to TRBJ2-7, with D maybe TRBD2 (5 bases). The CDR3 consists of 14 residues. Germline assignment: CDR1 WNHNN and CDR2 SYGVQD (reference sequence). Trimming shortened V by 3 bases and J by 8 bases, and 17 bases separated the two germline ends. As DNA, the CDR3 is TGCGCCAGCAGTGACCCGGCACCCCCCGGGAAGCAGTACTTC. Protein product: CASSDPAPPGKQYF.

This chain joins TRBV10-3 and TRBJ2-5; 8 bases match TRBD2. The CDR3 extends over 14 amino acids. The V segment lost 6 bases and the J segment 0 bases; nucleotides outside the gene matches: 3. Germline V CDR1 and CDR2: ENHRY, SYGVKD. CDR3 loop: CAIRGAGDQETQYF. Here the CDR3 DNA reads TGTGCCATCAGAGGAGCGGGGGACCAAGAGACCCAGTACTTC.

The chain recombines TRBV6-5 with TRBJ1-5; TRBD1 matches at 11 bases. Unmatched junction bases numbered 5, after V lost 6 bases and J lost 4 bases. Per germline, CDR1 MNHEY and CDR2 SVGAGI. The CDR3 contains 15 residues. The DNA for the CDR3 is TGTGCCAGCAGCCCCGGGACAGGGGGGAATCAGCCCCAGCATTTT. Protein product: CASSPGTGGNQPQHF.

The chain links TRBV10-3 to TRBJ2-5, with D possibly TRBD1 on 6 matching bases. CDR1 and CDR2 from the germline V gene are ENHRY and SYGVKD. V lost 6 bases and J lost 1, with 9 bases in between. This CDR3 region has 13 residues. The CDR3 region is CAIRRQAQETQYF. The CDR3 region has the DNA TGTGCCATCAGGCGACAGGCCCAAGAGACCCAGTACTTC.

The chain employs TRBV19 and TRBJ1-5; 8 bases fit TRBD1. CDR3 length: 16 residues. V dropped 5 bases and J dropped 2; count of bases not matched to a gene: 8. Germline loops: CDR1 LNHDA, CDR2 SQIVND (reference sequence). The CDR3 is CASSRQGSLGNQPQHF. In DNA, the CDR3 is TGTGCCAGTAGTCGACAGGGGAGTTTGGGCAATCAGCCCCAGCATTTT.

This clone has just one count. DNA of the CDR3: TGTGCCAGCAGCGCAGGGCGTCTTAATGAAAAACTGTTTTTT. Translation gives CASSAGRLNEKLFF. The J gene is TRBJ1-4, the V gene TRBV6-5; a possible D gene is TRBD1 (5 bases). The CDR3 has 14 residues. CDR1 and CDR2 from the germline V gene are MNHEY and SVGAGI. V lost 6 bases and J lost 4, with 12 bases in between.

The CDR3 protein is CAWSALGGPMNSPLHF. The CDR3 DNA follows: TGTGCCTGGAGCGCCCTAGGGGGACCGATGAATTCACCCCTCCACTTT. The V and J genes are TRBV30 and TRBJ1-6, with D possibly TRBD1 on 6 matching bases. The CDR3 has 16 residues. The germline V gene encodes CDR1 GTSNPN and CDR2 SVGIG (reference sequence). V dropped 3 bases and J dropped 7 bases, with 19 bases sitting between them.

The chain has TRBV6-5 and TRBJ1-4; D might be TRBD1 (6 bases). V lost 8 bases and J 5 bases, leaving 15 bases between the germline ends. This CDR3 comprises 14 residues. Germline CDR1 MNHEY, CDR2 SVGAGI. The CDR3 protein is CASSSDRTNEKLFF. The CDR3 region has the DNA TGTGCCAGCTCCTCTGACAGGACGAATGAAAAACTGTTTTTT.

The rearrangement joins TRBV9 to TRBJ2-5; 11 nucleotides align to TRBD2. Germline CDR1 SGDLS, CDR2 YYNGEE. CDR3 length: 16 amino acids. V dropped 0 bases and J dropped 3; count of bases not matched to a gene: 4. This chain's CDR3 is CASSVGGSGGEETQYF. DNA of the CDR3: TGTGCCAGCAGCGTAGGTGGTAGCGGGGGGGAAGAGACCCAGTACTTC.

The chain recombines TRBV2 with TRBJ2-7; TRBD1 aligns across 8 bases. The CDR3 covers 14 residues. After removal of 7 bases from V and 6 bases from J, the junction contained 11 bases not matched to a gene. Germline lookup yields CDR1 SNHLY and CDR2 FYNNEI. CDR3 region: CASILDRDSPEQYF. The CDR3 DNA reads TGTGCCAGCATCTTGGACAGGGACAGTCCCGAGCAGTACTTC.

CDR3 bases: TGTGCCAGCAGTTACCCCAAGGCCGGGGGTGGAAAAGAGACCCAGTACTTC. Its protein is CASSYPKAGGGKETQYF. The chain couples TRBV6-2 or TRBV6-3 to TRBJ2-5, with a weak D call TRBD2 (6 bases). The CDR3 runs 17 residues. Looked up from germline, CDR1 is MNHEY and CDR2 is SVGEGT. V gave up 2 bases and J gave up 3 bases, with 19 bases separating them.

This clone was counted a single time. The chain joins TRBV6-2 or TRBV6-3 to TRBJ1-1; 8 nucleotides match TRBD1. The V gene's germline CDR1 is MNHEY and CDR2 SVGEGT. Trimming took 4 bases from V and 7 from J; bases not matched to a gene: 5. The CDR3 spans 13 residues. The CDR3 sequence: CASSSTGVGEAFF. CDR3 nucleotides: TGTGCCAGCAGTTCGACAGGGGTCGGTGAAGCTTTCTTT.

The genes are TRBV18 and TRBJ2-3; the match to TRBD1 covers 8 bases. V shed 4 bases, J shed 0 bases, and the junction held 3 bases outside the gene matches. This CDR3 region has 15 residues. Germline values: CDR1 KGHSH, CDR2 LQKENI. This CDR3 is CASSLQGASTDTQYF. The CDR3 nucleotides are TGTGCCAGCTCACTTCAGGGGGCGAGCACAGATACGCAGTATTTT.

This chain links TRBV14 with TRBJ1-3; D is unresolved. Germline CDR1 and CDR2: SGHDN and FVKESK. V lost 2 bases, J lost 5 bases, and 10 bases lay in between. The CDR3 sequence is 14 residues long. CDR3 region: CASSQRVYRNTIYF. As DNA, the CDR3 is TGTGCCAGCAGCCAACGGGTGTACCGAAACACCATATATTTT.